This T cell receptor (beta chain) was observed in a study of T cell repertoires in aging, cancer and after chemotherapy. Study observations and caveats: In each cancer cohort, median generation probability increased across chemotherapy, suggesting thymic output rebounded. In cancer patients, declining TCR diversity with age involved lost richness and lost evenness. Age-matched healthy donors had significantly more diverse, less clonal blood TCR repertoires than untreated cancer patients. The repertoire data cannot show anything about immunological memory following chemotherapy.

Regarding this clonotype: Its antigen is still unknown.

CDR1 and CDR2 (germline): SGHTA, FQGNSA. Unmatched junction bases numbered 11, after V lost 1 base and J lost 8 bases. The CDR3 totals 16 residues. TRB rearrangements spanning V, D and J were amplified using mixed TRB-A/B primers. TCRdb called the multiplex PCR reads again in MiXCR, with one record for every CDR3 protein. This table has 2,500 to 3,000 distinct CDR3 sequences, 20% to 25% appearing once. Peripheral blood genomic DNA, not sorted cells or RNA, was the template. The sample comprised blood. This chain joins TRBV7-2 and TRBJ1-2, with 9 bases lining up with TRBD1. The TCR originated in a human donor with a solid tumor. CDR3: CASSLGRQGGRRGYTF. The CDR3 DNA reads TGTGCCAGCAGCTTAGGCCGACAGGGGGGGAGGAGGGGCTACACCTTC.